This T cell receptor beta chain was obtained from a study of beta chain features in type 1 diabetes. V gave up 3 bases and J gave up 5 bases; unmatched junction bases: 7. The CDR3 has 14 residues. Germline-derived CDR1 and CDR2 are MNHEY and SMNVEV (reference sequence). Investigators reverse transcribed all isolated RNA, so they sequenced expressed TCRB transcripts. The repertoire was sequenced with immunoSEQ multiplex PCR; TCRdb's copy has only in-frame clones and lacks some. The table shows about 140,000 clones, with roughly 9.7% occurring only once. In this sample, this clone turned up a few times.

The source material was central memory CD4+ T cells from blood. The V gene is TRBV27, the J gene TRBJ2-7, with 7 positions matching TRBD1. This TCR came from a woman in her thirties or forties in good health. CDR3 sequence (DNA): TGTGCCAGCAGTTTGAAACAGGGGAACCACGAGCAGTACTTC. Translated: CASSLKQGNHEQYF.